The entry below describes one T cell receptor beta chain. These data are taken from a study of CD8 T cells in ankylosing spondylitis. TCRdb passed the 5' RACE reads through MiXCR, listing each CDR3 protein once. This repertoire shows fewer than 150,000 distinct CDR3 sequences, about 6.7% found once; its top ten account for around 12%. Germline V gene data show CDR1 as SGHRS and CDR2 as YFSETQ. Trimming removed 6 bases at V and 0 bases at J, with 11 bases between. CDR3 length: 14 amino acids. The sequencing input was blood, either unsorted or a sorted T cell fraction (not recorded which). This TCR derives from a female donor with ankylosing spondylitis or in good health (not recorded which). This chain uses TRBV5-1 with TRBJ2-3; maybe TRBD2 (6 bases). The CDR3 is CASMGTSSTDTQYF. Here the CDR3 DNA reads TGCGCCAGCATGGGGACTTCTAGCACAGATACGCAGTATTTT.